Shown below are 9 T cell receptor beta chains from a single sample sequenced in a study of radiation and T cells in renal cell carcinoma. The time point here: blood 2 weeks post-SBRT. The treatment was: 15 Gy SBRT to primary tumor, nephrectomy 4 weeks later. Assay used: immunoSEQ multiplex PCR; TCRdb lists only in-frame clones, some missing. Of about 60,000 clones in the sample, just over 75% are singletons; the top ten hold roughly 7%. The material sequenced was blood, taken from a patient whose treatment included radiotherapy and nephrectomy. The receptors derive from a man aged 55 to 70 with renal cell carcinoma.

V is TRBV19 and J is TRBJ1-4; unclear D gene. The germline CDR1 and CDR2 sequences are LNHDA and SQIVND (reference sequence). The CDR3 runs to 16 residues. V dropped 10 bases and J dropped 6 bases, with 24 bases sitting between them. The CDR3, as DNA: TGTGCCACTAAACCCTTGCACCCTGTCTCTGATGAAAAACTGTTTTTT. It codes for CATKPLHPVSDEKLFF.

The chain couples TRBV7-6 to TRBJ1-6; D may be TRBD1 (5 bases). V was trimmed by 2 bases and J by 4 bases, leaving 15 bases between them. CDR3 length equals 17 residues. CDR1 is SGHVS, CDR2 FNYEAQ, per germline. For the CDR3, the DNA is TGTGCCAGCAGCTTATCGGTTGGGGGGAAATATAATTCACCCCTCCACTTT. Protein sequence: CASSLSVGGKYNSPLHF.

V usage is TRBV5-1 and J usage is TRBJ1-2; 10 bases are shared with TRBD1. The CDR3 loop spans 14 amino acids. Germline V CDR1 and CDR2: SGHRS, YFSETQ. The V segment lost 4 bases and the J segment 4 bases; nucleotides outside the gene matches: 4. CDR3 nucleotide sequence: TGCGCCAGCAGCGCGGGACAGGGGATCTATGGCTACACCTTC. This translates into CASSAGQGIYGYTF.

The V call is TRBV10-2, the J call TRBJ1-4; a possible D gene is TRBD1 (6 bases). The CDR3 has 14 residues. In germline, CDR1 is WSHSY, CDR2 SAAADI. Trimming stripped 4 bases from V and 6 bases from J, with 12 bases between. The CDR3 sequence is CASSGKQGYEKLFF. The CDR3 bases are TGCGCCAGCAGTGGGAAACAGGGATATGAAAAACTGTTTTTT.

This clone occurred a few times. The rearrangement joins TRBV21-1 to TRBJ2-2. TRBV21-1 is shown as a pseudogene. This CDR3 spans 19 amino acids. For the CDR3, the DNA is TGTGCCAGCAGCAAAGAAGGGGTACCGGGATCCACGAACACCGGGGAGCTGTTTTTT. It yields the protein CASSKEGVPGSTNTGELFF.

The gene calls are TRBV2 and TRBJ2-7; 8 nucleotides line up with TRBD1. V was pared by 8 bases and J by 7 bases, with 10 bases of the junction left unmatched. Germline V CDR1 and CDR2: SNHLY, FYNNEI. The length of the CDR3 is 13 residues. CDR3: CASGGTGAWEQYF. CDR3 sequence (DNA): TGTGCCAGCGGAGGGACAGGTGCATGGGAGCAGTACTTC.

There are a few counts of this clone. For the CDR3, the DNA is TGTGCCAGTAGTGGCCAGGGACAGGGGGGAGAAAAACTGTTTTTT. Protein product: CASSGQGQGGEKLFF. The rearrangement joins TRBV19 to TRBJ1-4; 11 nucleotides align to TRBD1. CDR3 length equals 15 residues. Per germline, CDR1 LNHDA and CDR2 SQIVND (reference sequence). Unmatched junction bases numbered 7, after V lost 5 bases and J lost 8 bases.

J is TRBJ2-5 and V is TRBV5-1; D not resolved. V was clipped by 4 bases and J by 5 bases, with 9 bases between them. The germline V gene encodes CDR1 SGHRS and CDR2 YFSETQ. The CDR3 sequence is 12 residues long. The CDR3 bases are TGCGCCAGCAGCAGTACCGGGGAGACCCAGTACTTC. This gives the protein CASSSTGETQYF.

There are a few counts of this clone. The chain uses TRBV4-3 and TRBJ1-2; D possibly corresponds to TRBD1 (5 bases). Trimming took off 0 bases at V and 0 bases at J, with 11 bases between the two ends. Per germline, CDR1 LGHNA and CDR2 YSLEER. The CDR3 totals 16 residues. CDR3 loop: CASSQDTGQANYGYTF. In nucleotides, the CDR3 is TGCGCCAGCAGCCAAGATACGGGGCAGGCTAACTATGGCTACACCTTC.